This is a list of T cell receptor beta chains from one sample in a study of T cell repertoires in cytomegalovirus infection. Each CDR3 protein is one row after TCRdb ran MiXCR on the reads. The sample shows around 230,000 distinct CDR3 sequences, 6% to 8% of them seen only once. Input material: PBMCs. Receptors were obtained from a human donor in good health (CMV status not recorded). Some clones in this sample may be carry-over from other donors' samples. The CDR3 runs from the conserved cysteine through the conserved F or W. A D gene is named only where the DNA matches it firmly.

CDR3	D	V
CASSFRAPGRDSPLHF	.	TRBV7-2
CASSLLLLGAGNEKLFF	.	TRBV5-1
CASWDRNNEQFF	TRBD1	TRBV19
CASSETRHDF	.	TRBV7-9
CASSHPSGLTNEQFF	.	TRBV7-3
CSVRDRTMNTEAFF	TRBD1	TRBV29-1
CAISEEGQGSEDTIYF	TRBD1	TRBV10-3
CASSKGQGNGNQPQHF	TRBD1	TRBV7-9
CASTFRNTEAFF	.	TRBV7-9
CASSPDGFEKLFF	.	TRBV4-3
CASSALPRSQETQYF	.	TRBV9
CSARSGTGVMNTEAFF	TRBD1	TRBV20-1
CASSPEYEQYF	.	TRBV7-9
CASSSGTGWSTEAFF	TRBD1	TRBV7-2
CASSYGNPDTQYF	.	TRBV6-1
CSARDGLSSYNSPLHF	.	TRBV20-1
CASSRGERGGYEQYF	TRBD2	TRBV28
CASRDRGRVDIQYF	TRBD1	TRBV19
CASSWTSGIYNEQFF	TRBD2	TRBV6-7
CASSPWGDEQYF	.	TRBV6-2/TRBV6-3
CASGHYTRGTDTQYF	.	TRBV12-3/TRBV12-4
CASSQDRGEHYGYTF	.	TRBV4-3
CASSPTSPAQYF	TRBD2	TRBV7-2
CASSEALKTQYF	.	TRBV2
CASSLSGRGNEQFF	.	TRBV11-2
CSVQSTVFGDEQFF	.	TRBV29-1
CASSLRRGGATGELFF	TRBD2	TRBV11-2
CASTKGSTDTQYF	.	TRBV28
CASSLTSGGRNEQFF	TRBD2	TRBV6-2/TRBV6-3
CSARDRTANTEAFF	.	TRBV20-1
CASGLAGADTQYF	TRBD2	TRBV6-1
CSAVTSGESTDTQYF	.	TRBV20-1
CSANFGYGYTF	.	TRBV20-1
CASSAPRDEQYF	.	TRBV13
CASSSTYNEQFF	.	TRBV28
CSASPGLADGEQFF	TRBD2	TRBV20-1
CASSRLDSNDYGYTF	.	TRBV11-2